Below, 9 T cell receptor beta chains from the same sample are listed, as sequenced in a study of shared clonotypes between healthy human individuals. Data came from immunoSEQ multiplex PCR; TCRdb stores just in-frame clones and leaves some out. The sample lists under 2.5 million clones; about nine tenths were seen once. The sequenced sample consisted of naive CD4+ T cells from PBMCs. As for subset: CD45RA+ positively selected. Receptors were obtained from a man younger than 35 in good health. Some clones in this sample may be carry-over from other donors' samples.

V and J are TRBV30 and TRBJ1-3; possible D gene TRBD1, 6 bases. The CDR3 has 16 residues. The germline CDR1 and CDR2 sequences are GTSNPN and SVGIG (reference sequence). V was cut by 4 bases and J by 4 bases, with 20 bases left in between. CDR3 loop: CAWTLGGRVYGNTIYF. The CDR3 nucleotides read TGTGCCTGGACCCTAGGGGGGCGAGTCTACGGAAACACCATATATTTT. Full variable domain (rest looked up from reference TRBV30 and TRBJ1-3): SQTIHQWPATLVQPVGSPLSLECTVEGTSNPNLYWYRQAAGRGLQLLFYSVGIGQISSEVPQNLSASRPQDRQFILSSKKLLLSDSGFYLCAWTLGGRVYGNTIYFGEGSWLTVV.

The genes are TRBV7-2 and TRBJ1-1, with D unresolved. This CDR3 has 13 amino acids. Looked up from germline, CDR1 is SGHTA and CDR2 is FQGNSA. Trimming took 7 bases from V and 1 from J, leaving 10 bases between them. CDR3 protein: CASIRQPNTEAFF. The CDR3 region has the DNA TGTGCCAGCATACGGCAGCCGAACACTGAAGCTTTCTTT.

This clone was recorded only once. The V call is TRBV5-6, the J call TRBJ2-7; 8 nucleotides line up with TRBD1. Germline V gene sequence: CDR1 SGHDT, CDR2 YYEEEE. The CDR3 runs 14 residues. Trimming cost V 4 bases and J 2 bases; bases outside gene matches: 5. This CDR3 reads CASSADRATYEQYF. In DNA form, the CDR3 reads TGTGCCAGCAGCGCGGACAGGGCTACCTACGAGCAGTACTTC.

The chain joins TRBV27 to TRBJ2-2, with 7 nucleotides matching TRBD2. The CDR3 contains 17 residues. Unmatched junction bases numbered 12, after V lost 5 bases and J lost 3 bases. CDR1 is MNHEY and CDR2 is SMNVEV in the germline V gene (reference sequence). The CDR3 bases are TGTGCCAGCAGTCCGTACCCTAGCGGACGACACACCGGGGAGCTGTTTTTT. It specifies CASSPYPSGRHTGELFF.

The chain recombines TRBV2 with TRBJ2-5; D remains ambiguous. Trimming shortened V by 8 bases and J by 0 bases, and 13 bases separated the two germline ends. There are 14 residues in the CDR3. Germline V gene sequence: CDR1 SNHLY, CDR2 FYNNEI. CDR3: CASAPVVYQETQYF. The CDR3 DNA reads as TGTGCCAGCGCCCCAGTGGTATACCAAGAGACCCAGTACTTC.

This CDR3 reads CASSLSGRVNEQYF. Here the CDR3 DNA reads TGTGCCAGCAGTTTATCGGGCAGGGTGAACGAGCAGTACTTC. This chain connects TRBV28 to TRBJ2-7, with D possibly being TRBD1 (5 bases). The CDR3 runs 14 residues. V lost 1 base and J 5 bases, leaving 12 bases between the germline ends. CDR1 and CDR2 from the germline V gene are MDHEN and SYDVKM.

The chain couples TRBV12-5 to TRBJ2-1; tentative D call: TRBD2 (5 bases). V lost 5 bases, J lost 4 bases, and 12 bases lay in between. The CDR3 extends over 14 amino acids. The germline gives CDR1 LGHNT, CDR2 FRNRAP. The CDR3 bases are TGTGCTAGTGGTGTGGACTCCTCTTACAATGAGCAGTTCTTC. This sequence encodes CASGVDSSYNEQFF.

This chain connects TRBV4-1 to TRBJ1-2; the D gene is possibly TRBD1 (5 bases). V dropped 4 bases and J dropped 4 bases, with 10 bases sitting between them. Germline V gene data show CDR1 as MGHRA and CDR2 as YSYEKL. The CDR3 runs to 13 residues. The CDR3 DNA sequence: TGCGCCAGCAGCCCGAAGGGGACCTATGGCTACACCTTC. Translation gives CASSPKGTYGYTF.

V usage is TRBV6-1 and J usage is TRBJ1-5; D is unresolved. V lost 3 bases and J lost 1, with 13 bases in between. Germline V gives CDR1 MNHNS, CDR2 SASEGT. CDR3 length: 16 amino acids. The CDR3 DNA follows: TGTGCCAGCAGTGACCTCCCGAGTTGGAGCAATCAGCCCCAGCATTTT. Its protein product is CASSDLPSWSNQPQHF.